This T cell receptor beta chain originates from a study of memory CD4+ T cells and cytomegalovirus serostatus. Profiled with immunoSEQ multiplex PCR; TCRdb holds only in-frame clones, not every one. This sample has under 55,000 clones, with around four fifths found just once. Single viable CD3+CD4+CD8-CD45RO+ cells were sorted as the memory CD4+ T cells. Material: memory CD4+ T cells from blood. The TCR comes from an adult in good health and CMV-seronegative.

CDR3 in DNA: TGTGCCAGCAGTGTCCCGGGACTAGCGGGAGTAGGCTCCTACGAGCAGTACTTC. Its translation is CASSVPGLAGVGSYEQYF. The rearrangement uses TRBV28 and TRBJ2-7, with 14 bases that match TRBD2. Germline CDR1 MDHEN, CDR2 SYDVKM. The J segment lost 0 bases and the V segment lost 5 bases, leaving 9 bases of the junction unmatched. The length of the CDR3 is 18 residues.